This TCR beta chain is drawn from a study of early T cells in non-severe SARS-CoV-2 infection. Background on the study: Sequenced bulk RNA came from whole blood that was unsorted, and chains were unpaired. General observations from the study: The VDJdb matching leaned toward anti-spike CD8 responses and overlooked private and CD4 specificities.

A remark on this clonotype: The antigen remains unidentified.

Individually, cDNA molecules had unique molecular identifiers attached to them. TCRdb fed the 5' RACE reads into MiXCR, producing one record per CDR3 protein. The table includes roughly 70,000 distinct CDR3 sequences, over 20% detected once. The TCR was taken from an adult who was a healthcare worker with PCR-confirmed SARS-CoV-2 infection or an uninfected control (not recorded which). Material: whole blood, obtained at baseline.

CDR3 amino acids: CASSPRQGTVYGYTF. The CDR3 DNA is TGTGCCAGCTCACCAAGACAGGGAACGGTGTATGGCTACACCTTC. The rearrangement joins TRBV18 to TRBJ1-2, with 7 positions matching TRBD1. From germline, CDR1 is KGHSH and CDR2 LQKENI. CDR3 size: 15 residues. V gave up 2 bases and J gave up 5 bases; unmatched junction bases: 8.